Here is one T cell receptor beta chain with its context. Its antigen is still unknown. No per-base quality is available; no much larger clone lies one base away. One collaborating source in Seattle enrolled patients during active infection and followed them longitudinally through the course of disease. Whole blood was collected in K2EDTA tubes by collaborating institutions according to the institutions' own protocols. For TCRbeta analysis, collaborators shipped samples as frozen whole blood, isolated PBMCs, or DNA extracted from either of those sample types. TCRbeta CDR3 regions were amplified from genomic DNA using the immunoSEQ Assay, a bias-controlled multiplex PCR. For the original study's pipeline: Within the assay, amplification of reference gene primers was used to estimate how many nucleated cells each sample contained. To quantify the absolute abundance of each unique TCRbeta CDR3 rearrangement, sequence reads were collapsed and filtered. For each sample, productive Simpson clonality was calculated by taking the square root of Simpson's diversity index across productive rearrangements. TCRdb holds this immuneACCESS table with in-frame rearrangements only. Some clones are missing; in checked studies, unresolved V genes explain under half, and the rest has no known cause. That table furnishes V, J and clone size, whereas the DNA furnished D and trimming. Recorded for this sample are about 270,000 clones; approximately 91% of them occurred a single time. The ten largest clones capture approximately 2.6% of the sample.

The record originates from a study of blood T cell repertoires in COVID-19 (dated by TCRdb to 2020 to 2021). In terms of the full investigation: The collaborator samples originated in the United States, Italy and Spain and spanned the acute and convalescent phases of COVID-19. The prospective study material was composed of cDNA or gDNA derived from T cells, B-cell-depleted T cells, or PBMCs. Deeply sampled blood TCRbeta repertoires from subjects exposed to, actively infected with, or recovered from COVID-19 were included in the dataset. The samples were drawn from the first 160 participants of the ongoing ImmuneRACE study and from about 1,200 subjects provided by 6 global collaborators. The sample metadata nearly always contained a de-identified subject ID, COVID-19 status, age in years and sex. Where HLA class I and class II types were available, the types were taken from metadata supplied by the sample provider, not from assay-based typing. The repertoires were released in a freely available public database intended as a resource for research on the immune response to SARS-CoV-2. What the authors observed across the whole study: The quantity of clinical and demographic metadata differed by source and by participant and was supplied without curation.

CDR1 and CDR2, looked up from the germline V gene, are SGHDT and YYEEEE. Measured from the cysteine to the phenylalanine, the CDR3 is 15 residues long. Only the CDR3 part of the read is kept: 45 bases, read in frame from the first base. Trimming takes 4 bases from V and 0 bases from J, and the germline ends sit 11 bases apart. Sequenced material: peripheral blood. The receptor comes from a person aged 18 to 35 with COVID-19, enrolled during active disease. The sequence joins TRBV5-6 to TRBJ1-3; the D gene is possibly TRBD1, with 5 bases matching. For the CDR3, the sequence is CASSGPGGSGNTIYF. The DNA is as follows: TGTGCCAGCAGCGGGCCGGGGGGCTCTGGAAACACCATATATTTT.